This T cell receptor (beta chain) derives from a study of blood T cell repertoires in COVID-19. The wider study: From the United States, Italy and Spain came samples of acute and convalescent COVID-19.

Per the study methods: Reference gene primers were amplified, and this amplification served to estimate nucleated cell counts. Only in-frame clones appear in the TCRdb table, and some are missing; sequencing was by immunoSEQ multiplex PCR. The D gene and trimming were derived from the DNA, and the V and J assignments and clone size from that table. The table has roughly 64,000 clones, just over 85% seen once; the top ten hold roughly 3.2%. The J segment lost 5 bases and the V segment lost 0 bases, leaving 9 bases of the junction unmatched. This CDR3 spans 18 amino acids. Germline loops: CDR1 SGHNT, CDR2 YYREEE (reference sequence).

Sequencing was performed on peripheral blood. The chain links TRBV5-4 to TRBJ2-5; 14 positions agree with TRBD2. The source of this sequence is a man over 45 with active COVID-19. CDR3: CASSLAYGTSGGGETQYF. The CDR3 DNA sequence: TGTGCCAGCAGCTTGGCCTATGGGACTAGCGGGGGCGGCGAGACCCAGTACTTC. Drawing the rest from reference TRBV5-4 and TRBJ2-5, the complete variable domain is ETGVTQSPTHLIKTRGQQVTLRCSSQSGHNTVSWYQQALGQGPQFIFQYYREEENGRGNFPPRFSGLQFPNYSSELNVNALELDDSALYLCASSLAYGTSGGGETQYFGPGTRLLVL.